This T cell receptor (beta chain) was sequenced in a study of T cell changes during pregnancy in multiple sclerosis. Sequencing used immunoSEQ multiplex PCR; TCRdb keeps in-frame clones, though not all of them. The data hold 70,000 to 90,000 clones, with 80% to 95% observed a single time. This clone was found once. Germline V gene lookup returns CDR1 SEHNR and CDR2 FQNEAQ (reference sequence). This CDR3 is built from 14 residues. V dropped 8 bases and J dropped 3 bases, with 16 bases sitting between them. Sequencing used peripheral blood, obtained in the second trimester of pregnancy. The chain recombines TRBV7-9 with TRBJ1-2; maybe TRBD1 (6 bases). This TCR came from a female donor in good health, enrolled as a control in a pregnancy study. The CDR3 DNA reads as TGTGCCAGCGGCCACACAGGGATGGACTATGGCTACACCTTC. Translating it yields CASGHTGMDYGYTF.